This paragraph reports one T cell receptor (beta chain). No antigen is known for it. In total, each donor contributed a single heparinised blood draw that averaged around 110 mL. Investigators reverse transcribed all isolated RNA, so they sequenced expressed TCRB transcripts. The protocol was immunoSEQ multiplex PCR, while the TCRdb copy is restricted to in-frame clones and leaves out a portion. This table has around 45,000 clones, around 45% appearing once. Trimming took 0 bases from V and 10 from J; bases not matched to a gene: 12. In germline, CDR1 is SGHRS, CDR2 YFSETQ. CDR3 length: 16 amino acids. The sample comes from a study of beta chain features in type 1 diabetes. The study's findings and limits: Shorter TCRB CDR3s, moderately but significantly so, were found in Type 1 diabetes patients in all four CD4+ subsets. A PCR bias possibly favoring shorter templates would apply equally to patients and controls.

The specimen was stem cell memory CD4+ T cells from blood. The V and J genes are TRBV5-1 and TRBJ2-1; TRBD2 aligns across 8 bases. This TCR was sampled from a man aged 25 to 40 with type 1 diabetes. The DNA for the CDR3 is TGCGCCAGCAGCTTGGCTCTAGCGGGCGCCGGGGGAGAGCAGTTCTTC. This sequence encodes CASSLALAGAGGEQFF.